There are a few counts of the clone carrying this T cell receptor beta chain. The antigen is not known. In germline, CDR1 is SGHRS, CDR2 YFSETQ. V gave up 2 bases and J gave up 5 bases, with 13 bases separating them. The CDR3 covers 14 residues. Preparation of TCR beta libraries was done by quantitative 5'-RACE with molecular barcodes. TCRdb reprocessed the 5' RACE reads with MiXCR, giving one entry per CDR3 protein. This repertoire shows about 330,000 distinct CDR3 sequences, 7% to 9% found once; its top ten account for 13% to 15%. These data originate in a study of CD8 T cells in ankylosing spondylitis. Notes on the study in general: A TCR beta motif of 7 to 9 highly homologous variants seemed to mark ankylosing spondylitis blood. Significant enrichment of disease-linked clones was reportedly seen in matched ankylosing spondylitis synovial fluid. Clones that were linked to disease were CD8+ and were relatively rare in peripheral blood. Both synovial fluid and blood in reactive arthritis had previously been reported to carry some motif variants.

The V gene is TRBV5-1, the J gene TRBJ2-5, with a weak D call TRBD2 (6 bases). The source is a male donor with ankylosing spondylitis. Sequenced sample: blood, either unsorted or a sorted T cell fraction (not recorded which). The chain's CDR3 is CASSFQGGDETQYF. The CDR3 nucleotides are TGCGCCAGCAGCTTTCAGGGAGGCGATGAGACCCAGTACTTC.